One sample yielded the 27 T cell receptor beta chains listed below, sequenced in a study of control samples from healthy donors and cancer patients. Profiling relied on immunoSEQ multiplex PCR, and the TCRdb table lists in-frame clones only, not all of them. The table lists roughly 120,000 clones, about 93% of them singletons. The material sequenced was blood. The receptors derive from a man aged 30-40 years in good health.

This chain links TRBV7-8 with TRBJ1-1; D is uncertain. Germline CDR1 is SGHVS and CDR2 is FQNEAQ. V was cut by 3 bases and J by 2 bases, with 10 bases left in between. The CDR3 totals 14 residues. The CDR3 sequence is CASSFRGINTEAFF. The CDR3 coding sequence is TGTGCCAGCAGCTTTCGTGGAATTAACACTGAAGCTTTCTTT.

V and J are TRBV2 and TRBJ2-3, with D possibly TRBD2 on 5 matching bases. The V and J ends lost 9 bases and 2 bases respectively, with 15 bases between them. Germline V gene sequence: CDR1 SNHLY, CDR2 FYNNEI. The CDR3 has 14 residues. The CDR3: CASLIRGFTDTQYF. CDR3 nucleotide sequence: TGTGCCAGTTTGATACGGGGATTCACAGATACGCAGTATTTT.

The chain has TRBV27 and TRBJ2-7; D ambiguous. The CDR3 loop spans 14 amino acids. The germline V gene has CDR1 MNHEY and CDR2 SMNVEV (reference sequence). V was trimmed by 5 bases and J by 2 bases, leaving 13 bases between them. The CDR3 protein is CASSVAPRTYEQYF. The DNA for the CDR3 is TGTGCCAGCAGTGTGGCCCCGAGGACCTACGAGCAGTACTTC.

J is TRBJ2-2 and V is TRBV28; 8 bases match TRBD1. Germline V gene sequence: CDR1 MDHEN, CDR2 SYDVKM. This CDR3 spans 15 amino acids. J was trimmed by 4 bases and V by 4 bases; bases with no gene match: 5. CDR3 DNA: TGTGCCAGCAGTTCTGGACAGGGTTCCACCGGGGAGCTGTTTTTT. As protein: CASSSGQGSTGELFF.

The CDR3 here is CASSLRGIYNEKLFF. The CDR3 coding sequence is TGCGCCAGCAGCTTGCGCGGGATCTATAATGAAAAACTGTTTTTT. V usage is TRBV5-1 and J usage is TRBJ1-4, with D hard to call. Trimming removed 1 base at V and 4 bases at J, with 11 bases between. Germline CDR1 and CDR2: SGHRS and YFSETQ. The length of the CDR3 is 15 residues.

This chain links TRBV7-9 with TRBJ2-3; 7 bases map to TRBD1. The CDR3 is 16 residues long. Per germline, CDR1 SEHNR and CDR2 FQNEAQ (reference sequence). V shed 5 bases and J 1 base; nucleotides not matched to a gene: 9. The CDR3, as DNA: TGTGCCAGCAGCCGATCAGGGGGAAGAGGCACAGATACGCAGTATTTT. Translation gives CASSRSGGRGTDTQYF.

The chain combines TRBV19 with TRBJ1-1, with D possibly being TRBD1 (6 bases). The V gene's germline CDR1 is LNHDA and CDR2 SQIVND (reference sequence). This CDR3 region has 16 residues. V lost 9 bases to trimming and J lost 2 bases, with 22 bases between them. CDR3 region: CASLWGAGGRNTEAFF. The DNA of the CDR3 is TGTGCCAGCCTTTGGGGGGCAGGAGGAAGAAACACTGAAGCTTTCTTT.

The chain is built from TRBV10-3 and TRBJ2-1, with D possibly TRBD2 on 7 matching bases. The CDR3 has 16 amino acids. V lost 4 bases and J 8 bases, leaving 21 bases between the germline ends. CDR1 and CDR2 from the germline V gene are ENHRY and SYGVKD. CDR3 residues: CAISGARGGSRDEQFF. The CDR3 region has the DNA TGTGCCATCAGTGGGGCGAGGGGGGGGTCTAGAGATGAGCAGTTCTTC.

This chain uses TRBV7-9 with TRBJ2-3; the match to TRBD1 covers 8 bases. The CDR3 loop spans 14 amino acids. CDR1 is SEHNR, CDR2 FQNEAQ, per germline (reference sequence). V lost 7 bases and J lost 1; bases outside the gene matches: 4. CDR3 amino acids: CASTETGGTDTQYF. The CDR3 DNA reads TGTGCCAGCACCGAGACAGGGGGCACAGATACGCAGTATTTT.

The chain has TRBV7-9 and TRBJ2-1, with TRBD1 matching 11 bases. Losses at the gene ends were 7 bases for V and 9 bases for J; bases not matched to a gene: 8. This CDR3 is 14 amino acids long. Per germline, CDR1 SEHNR and CDR2 FQNEAQ (reference sequence). CDR3 nucleotides: TGTGCCAGCACCCTAGGACAGGGGGCAGGTGAGCAGTTCTTC. It yields the protein CASTLGQGAGEQFF.

V gene TRBV11-3 combines with J gene TRBJ2-1, with D perhaps matching TRBD2 (6 bases). This CDR3 is 13 amino acids long. The V gene's germline CDR1 is SGHNT and CDR2 YENEEA. The V end lost 1 base, the J end lost 6 bases, and 7 bases lay between the germline ends. Here the CDR3 DNA reads TGTGCCAGCAGCTTAGGGGAGGTCAATGAGCAGTTCTTC. This codes for CASSLGEVNEQFF. Full variable domain (missing parts from reference TRBV11-3 and TRBJ2-1): EAGVVQSPRYKIIEKKQPVAFWCNPISGHNTLYWYLQNLGQGPELLIRYENEEAVDDSQLPKDRFSAERLKGVDSTLKIQPAELGDSAVYLCASSLGEVNEQFFGPGTRLTVL.

The rearrangement uses TRBV5-1 and TRBJ2-6; 9 bases agree with TRBD1. V gave up 3 bases and J gave up 3 bases; unmatched junction bases: 10. This CDR3 contains 18 residues. Germline values: CDR1 SGHRS, CDR2 YFSETQ. CDR3 DNA: TGCGCCAGCAGCTCCGCCCCACAGGGGGCAGGTGGGGCCAACGTCCTGACTTTC. Residues: CASSSAPQGAGGANVLTF.

This clone was counted a single time. The rearrangement uses TRBV30 and TRBJ1-1; 7 bases line up with TRBD1. The CDR3 extends over 15 amino acids. The germline CDR1 and CDR2 sequences are GTSNPN and SVGIG (reference sequence). The V segment lost 2 bases and the J segment 1 base; nucleotides outside the gene matches: 7. The CDR3 region has the DNA TGTGCCTGGAGTCGCGGGACAGCGAGGAACACTGAAGCTTTCTTT. Amino acids: CAWSRGTARNTEAFF.

The J gene is TRBJ2-1, the V gene TRBV2; D is unclear. V lost 1 base and J 2 bases, leaving 9 bases between the germline ends. Germline CDR1 reads SNHLY; CDR2 reads FYNNEI. The CDR3 totals 15 residues. The chain's CDR3 is CASSEGAIPYNEQFF. The CDR3 DNA sequence: TGTGCCAGCAGTGAAGGGGCGATCCCCTACAATGAGCAGTTCTTC.

The V and J genes are TRBV6-6 and TRBJ2-3, with D possibly being TRBD2 (6 bases). Trimming took 2 bases from V and 4 from J, leaving 10 bases between them. The CDR3 consists of 14 residues. Germline V gives CDR1 MNHNY, CDR2 SVGAGI (reference sequence). The CDR3 bases are TGTGCCAGCAGTTACCGGGGGAGTGCAGATACGCAGTATTTT. Encoded protein: CASSYRGSADTQYF.

The rearrangement uses TRBV5-4 and TRBJ2-7; maybe TRBD2 (6 bases). The CDR3 extends over 14 amino acids. Per germline, CDR1 SGHNT and CDR2 YYREEE (reference sequence). Trimming shortened V by 5 bases and J by 7 bases, and 19 bases separated the two germline ends. CDR3 sequence reads: CASSHNGGAEEQYF. The CDR3 DNA follows: TGTGCCAGCAGTCATAACGGAGGGGCTGAAGAGCAGTACTTC.

J is TRBJ1-5 and V is TRBV18; D remains unclear. This CDR3 contains 14 residues. The V gene's germline CDR1 is KGHSH and CDR2 LQKENI. The V end was cut by 3 bases, the J end by 4 bases, with 10 bases between. This CDR3 reads CASSPIQSNQPQHF. CDR3 sequence (DNA): TGTGCCAGCTCACCCATTCAATCGAATCAGCCCCAGCATTTT.

The chain employs TRBV7-3 and TRBJ2-7, with a possible D match to TRBD1 (6 bases). V dropped 5 bases and J dropped 5 bases, with 16 bases sitting between them. The CDR3 is made up of 14 amino acids. Per the germline V gene, CDR1 is SGHTA and CDR2 is FQGTGA. The CDR3 nucleotides read TGTGCCAGCAGCCCTTACAGGGACGCAAACGAGCAGTACTTC. Protein product: CASSPYRDANEQYF.

This chain joins TRBV6-4 and TRBJ1-2; tentatively, D is TRBD1 (6 bases). The V end lost 5 bases, the J end lost 3 bases, and 13 bases lay between the germline ends. The CDR3 is made up of 14 amino acids. Germline CDR1 MRHNA, CDR2 SNTAGT. For the CDR3, the DNA is TGTGCCAGCAGTCCCGACAGGTCCGACTATGGCTACACCTTC. This codes for CASSPDRSDYGYTF.

Here the CDR3 DNA reads TGTGCCAGCAGGTCAGGGGGCTATGGCTACACCTTC. It codes for CASRSGGYGYTF. The V call is TRBV28, the J call TRBJ1-2, with 7 nucleotides matching TRBD1. V gave up 6 bases and J gave up 4 bases; unmatched junction bases: 2. CDR3 length equals 12 residues. Germline V lookup: CDR1 MDHEN, CDR2 SYDVKM.

This chain links TRBV6-5 with TRBJ1-2, with a tentative D call TRBD1 (6 bases). V lost 4 bases and J 5 bases, leaving 11 bases between the germline ends. The germline V gene encodes CDR1 MNHEY and CDR2 SVGAGI. CDR3 length: 13 amino acids. CDR3 sequence: CASSLGGVYGYTF. In nucleotides, the CDR3 is TGTGCCAGCAGTTTGGGGGGCGTGTATGGCTACACCTTC.

The rearrangement joins TRBV2 to TRBJ2-3; no reliable D call. V dropped 7 bases and J dropped 2 bases, with 10 bases sitting between them. Germline-derived CDR1 and CDR2 are SNHLY and FYNNEI. This CDR3 has 13 residues. The CDR3 is CASNPFFTDTQYF. Here the CDR3 DNA reads TGTGCCAGCAATCCCTTTTTCACAGATACGCAGTATTTT. The full variable domain, rest sourced from reference TRBV2 and TRBJ2-3, is EPEVTQTPSHQVTQMGQEVILRCVPISNHLYFYWYRQILGQKVEFLVSFYNNEISEKSEIFDDQFSVERPDGSNFTLKIRSTKLEDSAMYFCASNPFFTDTQYFGPGTRLTVL.

The table lists this clone with a few counts. The genes are TRBV2 and TRBJ1-5; the D is unclear. Per germline, CDR1 SNHLY and CDR2 FYNNEI. The V and J ends lost 7 bases and 5 bases respectively, with 12 bases between them. This CDR3 comprises 13 residues. CDR3 in amino acids: CASTTEVYQPQHF. In DNA form, the CDR3 reads TGTGCCAGCACGACGGAAGTTTATCAGCCCCAGCATTTT. The complete variable domain, with remaining parts taken from reference TRBV2 and TRBJ1-5, reads EPEVTQTPSHQVTQMGQEVILRCVPISNHLYFYWYRQILGQKVEFLVSFYNNEISEKSEIFDDQFSVERPDGSNFTLKIRSTKLEDSAMYFCASTTEVYQPQHFGDGTRLSIL.

The CDR3 here is CASNIHPGASRQPQHF. DNA of the CDR3: TGTGCCAGCAACATACACCCGGGGGCTAGTAGGCAGCCCCAGCATTTT. The chain uses TRBV7-8 and TRBJ1-5; D might be TRBD1 (6 bases). V lost 7 bases, J lost 7 bases, and 23 bases lay in between. This CDR3 has 16 amino acids. Per the germline V gene, CDR1 is SGHVS and CDR2 is FQNEAQ.

This clone was detected only once. This chain joins TRBV19 and TRBJ1-5; maybe TRBD1 (6 bases). The germline V and J ends were trimmed by 3 bases and 16 bases, with 19 bases remaining between them. CDR3 length: 13 amino acids. CDR1 is LNHDA, CDR2 SQIVND, per germline (reference sequence). CDR3 in amino acids: CASSMGPGAPGHF. The DNA for the CDR3 is TGTGCCAGTAGTATGGGCCCAGGGGCTCCTGGACATTTT.

The V and J genes are TRBV7-3 and TRBJ2-3, with 10 bases identical to TRBD2. V was pared by 6 bases and J by 1 base, with 7 bases of the junction left unmatched. Germline V gives CDR1 SGHTA, CDR2 FQGTGA. The CDR3 has 16 amino acids. CDR3 sequence: CASSSLLAGGTDTQYF. The DNA of the CDR3 is TGTGCCAGCAGTTCCCTTCTAGCGGGGGGCACAGATACGCAGTATTTT.

The J gene is TRBJ1-1, the V gene TRBV15, with 8 positions matching TRBD1. J gave up 1 base and V 1 base, and 5 bases lay outside the gene matches. The CDR3 has 16 amino acids. Looked up from germline, CDR1 is LNHNV and CDR2 is YYDKDF (reference sequence). DNA for the CDR3: TGTGCCACCAGCAGAGGGAGGACAGGGTGGAACACTGAAGCTTTCTTT. Translating it yields CATSRGRTGWNTEAFF.